These 28 T cell receptor beta chains were sequenced from one sample in a study of OX40 agonist ivuxolimab in advanced cancers. TCRdb keeps only in-frame clones here, not all; method: immunoSEQ multiplex PCR. The data show roughly 70,000 clones, approximately 90% seen once. The sequencing used CD4+ or CD8+ T cells sorted from blood, collected in a trial of the OX40 agonist ivuxolimab. The receptors stem from an adult with an advanced solid tumor such as melanoma, head and neck, liver or kidney cancer.

The chain carries TRBV19 and TRBJ2-7; TRBD1 matches at 9 bases. CDR3 length: 13 residues. Per the germline V gene, CDR1 is LNHDA and CDR2 is SQIVND (reference sequence). V trimming: 6 bases; J trimming: 3 bases; junction bases outside the gene matches: 3. The CDR3 nucleotides are TGTGCCAGTAGGGGGACAGGGAACTACGAGCAGTACTTC. The encoded protein is CASRGTGNYEQYF.

This clone was counted a single time. V and J are TRBV10-1 and TRBJ1-1; 8 bases match TRBD1. There are 14 residues in the CDR3. Germline trimming cut 6 bases from V and 1 base from J; bases unmatched to any gene: 4. Per germline, CDR1 WNHNN and CDR2 SYGVQD (reference sequence). CDR3 coding DNA: TGCGCCAGCAGGGCCGGGACAGGGAACACTGAAGCTTTCTTT. Encoded protein: CASRAGTGNTEAFF.

The rearrangement joins TRBV28 to TRBJ1-5; D is unresolved. The CDR3 consists of 11 residues. Trimming removed 6 bases from V and 7 bases from J, with 7 bases in between. Germline V gene data show CDR1 as MDHEN and CDR2 as SYDVKM. CDR3 sequence reads: CASRSEQPQHF. The CDR3 DNA follows: TGTGCCAGCAGGTCGGAACAGCCCCAGCATTTT.

This clone was recorded a few times. V usage is TRBV19 and J usage is TRBJ2-5; 11 bases map to TRBD2. The CDR3 runs to 16 residues. In germline, CDR1 is LNHDA, CDR2 SQIVND (reference sequence). Trimming cost V 5 bases and J 2 bases; bases outside gene matches: 7. The CDR3 nucleotides are TGTGCCAGTAGTCCGGGACTAGCGGACTTTCAAGAGACCCAGTACTTC. This sequence encodes CASSPGLADFQETQYF.

CDR3 sequence reads: CASSVGAGNQPQHF. CDR3 nucleotides: TGTGCCAGCAGCGTAGGGGCAGGCAATCAGCCCCAGCATTTT. This chain uses TRBV9 with TRBJ1-5; D gene uncertain. The CDR3 spans 14 residues. Germline CDR1 and CDR2: SGDLS and YYNGEE. V shed 0 bases and J shed 2 bases, with 6 bases lying between them.

The chain joins TRBV7-9 to TRBJ1-1; no clear D gene. The V and J ends lost 5 bases and 1 base respectively, with 8 bases between them. Germline values: CDR1 SEHNR, CDR2 FQNEAQ (reference sequence). The CDR3 runs to 13 residues. The CDR3 protein is CASSLSGNTEAFF. The CDR3 nucleotides are TGTGCCAGCAGCCTATCCGGGAACACTGAAGCTTTCTTT.

This chain joins TRBV27 and TRBJ2-4, with 8 bases that match TRBD2. Germline CDR1 reads MNHEY; CDR2 reads SMNVEV (reference sequence). CDR3 length equals 15 residues. The V segment lost 10 bases and the J segment 0 bases; nucleotides outside the gene matches: 8. CDR3 nucleotide sequence: TGTGCCACCCACGGGGGGGTTTTAGCCAAAAACATTCAGTACTTC. Translation: CATHGGVLAKNIQYF.

The V and J genes are TRBV7-9 and TRBJ2-3; 7 bases match TRBD2. Germline V CDR1 and CDR2: SEHNR, FQNEAQ (reference sequence). The CDR3 totals 16 residues. The J segment lost 4 bases and the V segment lost 2 bases, leaving 9 bases of the junction unmatched. The CDR3 DNA sequence: TGTGCCAGCAGCTTACAGGTGGGGGGGAGGCCAGATACGCAGTATTTT. Its protein product is CASSLQVGGRPDTQYF.

CDR3 sequence: CASSPGPLNEQFF. DNA for the CDR3: TGTGCCAGCAGCCCCGGACCTCTCAATGAGCAGTTCTTC. The chain links TRBV11-2 to TRBJ2-1, with D unclear. The germline V gene encodes CDR1 SGHAT and CDR2 FQNNGV. Deletions cut 5 bases from V and 6 bases from J, with 11 bases between. This CDR3 has 13 amino acids.

The chain uses TRBV5-4 and TRBJ2-7, with a tentative D call TRBD1 (8 bases). Trimming removed 4 bases from V and 1 base from J, with 15 bases in between. CDR3 size: 15 residues. Germline V CDR1 and CDR2: SGHNT, YYREEE (reference sequence). This CDR3 is CASSGGDRLSYEQYF. The DNA for the CDR3 is TGTGCCAGCAGCGGGGGGGACAGGCTGTCCTACGAGCAGTACTTC. Filled out from reference TRBV5-4 and TRBJ2-7, the complete variable domain reads ETGVTQSPTHLIKTRGQQVTLRCSSQSGHNTVSWYQQALGQGPQFIFQYYREEENGRGNFPPRFSGLQFPNYSSELNVNALELDDSALYLCASSGGDRLSYEQYFGPGTRLTVT.

The rearrangement links TRBV5-4 to TRBJ1-2; possible D gene TRBD1, 6 bases. Looked up from germline, CDR1 is SGHNT and CDR2 is YYREEE (reference sequence). The germline V and J ends were trimmed by 3 bases and 1 base, with 13 bases remaining between them. The CDR3 covers 15 residues. CDR3 DNA sequence: TGTGCCAGCAGCTGGACGGACAGAATTAACTATGGCTACACCTTC. Protein sequence: CASSWTDRINYGYTF. The variable domain in full, with the rest retrieved from reference TRBV5-4 and TRBJ1-2, is ETGVTQSPTHLIKTRGQQVTLRCSSQSGHNTVSWYQQALGQGPQFIFQYYREEENGRGNFPPRFSGLQFPNYSSELNVNALELDDSALYLCASSWTDRINYGYTFGSGTRLTVV.

V gene TRBV7-3 combines with J gene TRBJ2-1; 10 bases match TRBD2. The trim removed 0 bases at V and 8 bases at J, leaving 10 bases unmatched. Germline V CDR1 and CDR2: SGHTA, FQGTGA. The CDR3 loop spans 17 amino acids. The CDR3 nucleotides are TGTGCCAGCAGCTTAACGAGAGGGCTAGCGGGAGTCGATGAGCAGTTCTTC. Translating it yields CASSLTRGLAGVDEQFF.

The V call is TRBV10-3, the J call TRBJ2-3; 11 bases agree with TRBD2. The trim removed 5 bases at V and 4 bases at J, leaving 5 bases unmatched. Germline CDR1 reads ENHRY; CDR2 reads SYGVKD. This CDR3 comprises 15 residues. The CDR3 sequence is CAISPLAGGADTQYF. Written as DNA, the CDR3 is TGTGCCATCAGTCCCTTAGCGGGAGGGGCAGATACGCAGTATTTT.

The chain carries TRBV19 and TRBJ2-2, with 12 bases identical to TRBD1. Germline trimming cut 6 bases from V and 5 bases from J; bases unmatched to any gene: 1. Germline V gene sequence: CDR1 LNHDA, CDR2 SQIVND (reference sequence). CDR3 length: 14 residues. The chain's CDR3 is CASRGQGATGELFF. The CDR3 coding sequence is TGTGCCAGTAGGGGACAGGGGGCAACCGGGGAGCTGTTTTTT.

This sequence joins TRBV5-1 and TRBJ2-7, with 8 nucleotides matching TRBD1. V lost 0 bases and J lost 1; bases outside the gene matches: 3. CDR1 is SGHRS, CDR2 YFSETQ, per germline. The CDR3 is 15 amino acids. The CDR3 here is CASSLGTGISYEQYF. For the CDR3, the DNA is TGCGCCAGCAGCTTGGGGACAGGGATTTCCTACGAGCAGTACTTC.

The chain employs TRBV11-1 and TRBJ2-2, with unresolved D. CDR3 length: 13 residues. Trimming stripped 10 bases from V and 5 bases from J, with 14 bases between. Germline loops: CDR1 SGHAT, CDR2 FQDESV (reference sequence). The DNA for the CDR3 is TGTGCCACCGCCATCGAGTGGACCGGGGAGCTGTTTTTT. Translation: CATAIEWTGELFF.

J is TRBJ2-1 and V is TRBV5-4, with D possibly matching TRBD2 (5 bases). The CDR3 sequence is 15 residues long. Germline V gives CDR1 SGHNT, CDR2 YYREEE (reference sequence). V dropped 4 bases and J dropped 7 bases, with 18 bases sitting between them. The CDR3 DNA follows: TGTGCCAGCAGCGATGAGGGCCGGAGACGAAATGAGCAGTTCTTC. This sequence encodes CASSDEGRRRNEQFF.

The J gene is TRBJ1-2, the V gene TRBV15, with D unresolved. V shed 1 base and J shed 6 bases, with 15 bases lying between them. CDR1 and CDR2 (germline): LNHNV, YYDKDF (reference sequence). This CDR3 is built from 15 residues. CDR3 amino acids: CATSRASELVDGYTF. The CDR3 DNA reads as TGTGCCACCAGCAGAGCCTCGGAGCTGGTGGATGGCTACACCTTC.

The chain recombines TRBV28 with TRBJ1-1; weak D call: TRBD1 (5 bases). V was trimmed by 3 bases and J by 1 base, leaving 9 bases between them. CDR1 and CDR2 from the germline V gene are MDHEN and SYDVKM. The CDR3 contains 14 residues. The chain's CDR3 is CASSLGQRNTEAFF. DNA of the CDR3: TGTGCCAGCAGTTTGGGGCAGAGGAACACTGAAGCTTTCTTT.

The V call is TRBV5-6, the J call TRBJ2-5, with unresolved D. CDR3 size: 13 residues. From germline, CDR1 is SGHDT and CDR2 YYEEEE. V shed 2 bases and J shed 1 base, with 6 bases lying between them. The CDR3 sequence is CASSFGTQETQYF. CDR3 in DNA: TGTGCCAGCAGCTTTGGTACCCAAGAGACCCAGTACTTC.

V gene TRBV6-1 combines with J gene TRBJ1-2; no definite D call. The V end lost 7 bases, the J end lost 0 bases, and 9 bases lay between the germline ends. CDR3 length: 13 residues. Germline-derived CDR1 and CDR2 are MNHNS and SASEGT. The CDR3 loop is CASKAESNYGYTF. CDR3 nucleotide sequence: TGTGCCAGCAAGGCGGAATCTAACTATGGCTACACCTTC.

This clone turned up a few times. This CDR3 is CASSPGGGTQYF. In DNA form, the CDR3 reads TGTGCCAGCAGCCCTGGGGGGGGTACGCAGTATTTT. The chain recombines TRBV21-1 with TRBJ2-3; the listed D gene, TRBD2, was not tested against the DNA. TRBV21-1 is a pseudogene segment. CDR3 size: 12 residues.

The V gene is TRBV28, the J gene TRBJ2-7, with a possible D match to TRBD2 (5 bases). This CDR3 is built from 14 residues. The germline V gene encodes CDR1 MDHEN and CDR2 SYDVKM. V was trimmed by 7 bases and J by 3 bases, leaving 16 bases between them. CDR3: CASTRARGRYEQYF. CDR3 DNA: TGTGCCAGCACTCGCGCCCGAGGGCGCTACGAGCAGTACTTC.

This clone was detected once. The CDR3 nucleotides are TGCAGTGCCTTTTCCGCGAACGAGCAGTACTTC. It encodes CSAFSANEQYF. The V gene is TRBV20-1, the J gene TRBJ2-7; D unclear. The CDR3 has 11 amino acids. The V gene lost 6 bases and the J gene lost 5 bases, with 11 bases spanning the gap. Germline values: CDR1 DFQATT, CDR2 SNEGSKA (reference sequence).

The J gene is TRBJ2-7, the V gene TRBV7-2; D possibly matches TRBD1 or TRBD2 (5 bases each). Germline assignment: CDR1 SGHTA and CDR2 FQGNSA. CDR3 length: 14 amino acids. Trimming removed 5 bases at V and 2 bases at J, with 13 bases between. CDR3 DNA sequence: TGTGCCAGCAGCATGGGACCTCCGCCCTACGAGCAGTACTTC. Translating it yields CASSMGPPPYEQYF. The variable domain in full, with the rest retrieved from reference TRBV7-2 and TRBJ2-7, is GAGVSQSPSNKVTEKGKDVELRCDPISGHTALYWYRQSLGQGLEFLIYFQGNSAPDKSGLPSDRFSAERTGGSVSTLTIQRTQQEDSAVYLCASSMGPPPYEQYFGPGTRLTVT.

This chain connects TRBV7-9 to TRBJ1-6; 8 nucleotides match TRBD1. V dropped 5 bases and J dropped 10; count of bases not matched to a gene: 10. CDR1 is SEHNR and CDR2 is FQNEAQ in the germline V gene (reference sequence). CDR3 length: 15 residues. The CDR3 DNA reads as TGTGCCAGCAGCGGCTGGACAGGGAGAGGGTCACCCCTCCACTTT. Its translation is CASSGWTGRGSPLHF.

This chain uses TRBV7-2 with TRBJ2-5, with a possible D match to TRBD1 (5 bases). This CDR3 spans 13 amino acids. V lost 4 bases, J lost 5 bases, and 11 bases lay in between. CDR1 is SGHTA and CDR2 is FQGNSA in the germline V gene. The CDR3 here is CASSSRAGETQYF. CDR3 DNA sequence: TGTGCCAGCAGCTCCAGGGCCGGCGAGACCCAGTACTTC. The complete variable domain, with remaining parts taken from reference TRBV7-2 and TRBJ2-5, reads GAGVSQSPSNKVTEKGKDVELRCDPISGHTALYWYRQSLGQGLEFLIYFQGNSAPDKSGLPSDRFSAERTGGSVSTLTIQRTQQEDSAVYLCASSSRAGETQYFGPGTRLLVL.

The V and J genes are TRBV5-1 and TRBJ2-7; a possible D gene is TRBD1 (6 bases). Trimming removed 0 bases at V and 3 bases at J, with 13 bases between. CDR3 length: 15 amino acids. Germline V CDR1 and CDR2: SGHRS, YFSETQ. The CDR3 reads CASSLETGAVYEQYF. The CDR3 nucleotides read TGCGCCAGCAGCTTGGAGACAGGAGCCGTCTACGAGCAGTACTTC.